Presented here are 14 T cell receptor beta chains from one specimen sequenced in a study of OX40 agonist ivuxolimab in advanced cancers. The method was immunoSEQ multiplex PCR; TCRdb's version includes in-frame clones alone and lacks a portion of them. The sample shows 75,000 to 90,000 clones, around 90% of them seen only once. Material: CD4+ or CD8+ T cells sorted from blood, obtained in a trial of the OX40 agonist ivuxolimab. The source is an adult with an advanced solid tumor such as melanoma, head and neck, liver or kidney cancer.

The chain has TRBV7-9 and TRBJ1-1, with TRBD1 as a possible D gene (5 bases). The ends were cut back, 8 bases at V and 6 bases at J, with 10 bases in the middle. Per the germline V gene, CDR1 is SEHNR and CDR2 is FQNEAQ (reference sequence). The CDR3 has 11 residues. DNA for the CDR3: TGTGCCAGCGTGGGACCCCCTGAAGCTTTCTTT. Protein: CASVGPPEAFF.

The CDR3 region is CASSPVRRGANVLTF. As DNA, the CDR3 is TGTGCCAGCAGTCCGGTCAGACGGGGGGCCAACGTCCTGACTTTC. The chain uses TRBV28 and TRBJ2-6; D unclear. V lost 5 bases and J 4 bases, leaving 12 bases between the germline ends. CDR3 length: 15 amino acids. Germline loops: CDR1 MDHEN, CDR2 SYDVKM.

This chain links TRBV11-2 with TRBJ2-1; D might be TRBD1 or TRBD2, each matching 5 bases. Germline V lookup: CDR1 SGHAT, CDR2 FQNNGV. This CDR3 has 16 residues. Trimming removed 5 bases at V and 4 bases at J, with 18 bases between. This chain's CDR3 is CASSTPPWGIYNEQFF. CDR3 coding DNA: TGTGCCAGCAGCACCCCCCCCTGGGGGATTTACAATGAGCAGTTCTTC.

The chain employs TRBV10-3 and TRBJ1-1; D call uncertain. The CDR3 has 13 residues. CDR1 ENHRY and CDR2 SYGVKD come from the germline V gene. Trimming cost V 0 bases and J 5 bases, with 7 bases left between them. CDR3 residues: CAISESTATEAFF. The CDR3, as DNA: TGTGCCATCAGTGAGTCGACGGCAACTGAAGCTTTCTTT.

V and J are TRBV9 and TRBJ2-7; no clear D. Looked up from germline, CDR1 is SGDLS and CDR2 is YYNGEE. This CDR3 region has 13 residues. Trimming removed 4 bases from V and 7 bases from J, with 15 bases in between. The DNA for the CDR3 is TGTGCCAGCAGCCCAACCGACCTGCGGGAGCAGTACTTC. Protein sequence: CASSPTDLREQYF.

This clone has just one count. The chain employs TRBV7-9 and TRBJ1-3, with no clear D. V shed 5 bases and J shed 4 bases, with 9 bases lying between them. Germline values: CDR1 SEHNR, CDR2 FQNEAQ (reference sequence). CDR3 length: 13 amino acids. The CDR3 loop reads CASSDNGGNTIYF. The CDR3 DNA follows: TGTGCCAGCAGCGATAACGGCGGAAACACCATATATTTT.

This CDR3 reads CASSQEVRDTQYF. The CDR3 bases are TGCGCCAGCAGCCAAGAGGTAAGAGATACGCAGTATTTT. The chain joins TRBV4-1 to TRBJ2-3; unclear D gene. The CDR3 has 13 residues. CDR1 and CDR2 from the germline V gene are MGHRA and YSYEKL. V was pared by 0 bases and J by 5 bases, with 6 bases between.

The J gene is TRBJ1-1, the V gene TRBV30; possibly TRBD1 for D (6 bases). V was cut by 0 bases and J by 5 bases, with 13 bases left in between. The germline V gene has CDR1 GTSNPN and CDR2 SVGIG (reference sequence). The CDR3 totals 14 residues. In DNA form, the CDR3 reads TGTGCCTGGAGTGTTTGGGGGGCACCGACTGAAGCTTTCTTT. It translates to CAWSVWGAPTEAFF.

The chain carries TRBV9 and TRBJ2-2; the match to TRBD2 covers 7 bases. Trimming took 4 bases from V and 1 from J; bases not matched to a gene: 4. Germline-derived CDR1 and CDR2 are SGDLS and YYNGEE. The CDR3 runs to 15 residues. The CDR3 DNA is TGTGCCAGCAGCCCCTGGGGGGGGAACACCGGGGAGCTGTTTTTT. Translating gives CASSPWGGNTGELFF.

The rearrangement uses TRBV9 and TRBJ2-1; D gene uncertain. Germline CDR1 reads SGDLS; CDR2 reads YYNGEE. The CDR3 is 13 residues long. V lost 5 bases and J 10 bases, leaving 16 bases between the germline ends. CDR3 bases: TGTGCCAGCAGGGGCTGGGCCTCAACGGAGCAGTTCTTC. This gives the protein CASRGWASTEQFF.

This clone was seen a few times. The gene calls are TRBV19 and TRBJ1-2; the match to TRBD1 covers 7 bases. The CDR3 has 15 residues. V lost 8 bases to trimming and J lost 2 bases; unmatched junction nucleotides: 11. Germline-derived CDR1 and CDR2 are LNHDA and SQIVND (reference sequence). For the CDR3, the DNA is TGTGCCAGTTCTAGGTTGGACAGGTTAAACTATGGCTACACCTTC. Encoded protein: CASSRLDRLNYGYTF.

CDR3 coding DNA: TGCGCCAGCAGCCAAGAAGACAGAAGTCATTCACCCCTCCACTTT. Its translation: CASSQEDRSHSPLHF. The chain has TRBV4-1 and TRBJ1-6; TRBD1 is a possible D gene (5 bases). The CDR3 covers 15 residues. V lost 0 bases and J lost 8, with 11 bases in between. Germline V gene sequence: CDR1 MGHRA, CDR2 YSYEKL.

The CDR3 region is CASSEMLDFPEGNEQFF. DNA for the CDR3: TGTGCCAGCAGTGAAATGCTGGACTTTCCGGAGGGCAATGAGCAGTTCTTC. The chain has TRBV6-1 and TRBJ2-1, with TRBD2 as a possible D gene (6 bases). The V end lost 2 bases, the J end lost 6 bases, and 20 bases lay between the germline ends. Germline assignment: CDR1 MNHNS and CDR2 SASEGT. There are 17 residues in the CDR3.

This sequence joins TRBV6-5 and TRBJ1-6, with a possible D match to TRBD1 (5 bases). V lost 6 bases and J 10 bases, leaving 16 bases between the germline ends. The CDR3 consists of 14 residues. Germline values: CDR1 MNHEY, CDR2 SVGAGI. CDR3 protein: CASRQGTLGSPLHF. Written as DNA, the CDR3 is TGTGCCAGCAGGCAAGGGACCTTAGGGTCACCCCTCCACTTT.